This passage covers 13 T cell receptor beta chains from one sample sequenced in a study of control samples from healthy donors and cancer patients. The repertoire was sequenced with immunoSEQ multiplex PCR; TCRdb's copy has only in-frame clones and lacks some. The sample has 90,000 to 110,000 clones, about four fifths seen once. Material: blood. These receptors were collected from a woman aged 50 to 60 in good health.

CDR3 loop: CASSLVRLPGLADYNEQFF. The CDR3 DNA sequence: TGTGCCAGCAGCTTAGTGCGGCTTCCCGGACTAGCGGACTACAATGAGCAGTTCTTC. The chain uses TRBV11-2 and TRBJ2-1; 10 bases line up with TRBD2. Trimming removed 1 base from V and 3 bases from J; junction bases left unmatched: 12. Germline CDR1 reads SGHAT; CDR2 reads FQNNGV. This CDR3 contains 19 residues.

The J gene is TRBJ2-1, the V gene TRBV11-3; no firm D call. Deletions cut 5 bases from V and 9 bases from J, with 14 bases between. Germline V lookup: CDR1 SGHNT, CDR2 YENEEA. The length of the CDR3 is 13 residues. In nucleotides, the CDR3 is TGTGCCAGCAGCCCCAATTTAGAGGTTGAGCAGTTCTTC. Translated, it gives CASSPNLEVEQFF.

This CDR3 reads CASSPSWEGEKLFF. In DNA form, the CDR3 reads TGTGCCAGCTCACCAAGTTGGGAGGGCGAAAAACTGTTTTTT. The chain has TRBV18 and TRBJ1-4; unclear D gene. This CDR3 has 14 amino acids. The V end lost 2 bases, the J end lost 8 bases, and 12 bases lay between the germline ends. CDR1 is KGHSH and CDR2 is LQKENI in the germline V gene.

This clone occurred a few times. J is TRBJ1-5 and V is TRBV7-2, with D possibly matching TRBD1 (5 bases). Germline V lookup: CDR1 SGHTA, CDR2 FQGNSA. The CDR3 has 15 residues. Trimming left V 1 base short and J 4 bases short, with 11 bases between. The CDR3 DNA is TGTGCCAGCAGCTTAGGAGGGGCGTGGAATCAGCCCCAGCATTTT. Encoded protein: CASSLGGAWNQPQHF.

DNA for the CDR3: TGTGCCAGCAGCTTGGGTACGAACACTGAAGCTTTCTTT. This sequence encodes CASSLGTNTEAFF. This chain links TRBV7-8 with TRBJ1-1; no definite D call. The CDR3 consists of 13 residues. CDR1 SGHVS and CDR2 FQNEAQ come from the germline V gene. Trimming cost V 3 bases and J 1 base, with 6 bases left between them.

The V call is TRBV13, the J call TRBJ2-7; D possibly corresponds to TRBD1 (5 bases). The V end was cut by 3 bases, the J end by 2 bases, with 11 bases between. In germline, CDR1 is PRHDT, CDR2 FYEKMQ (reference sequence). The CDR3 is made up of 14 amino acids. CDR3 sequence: CASSFQDSTYEQYF. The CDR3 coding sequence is TGTGCCAGCAGCTTTCAAGACAGTACCTACGAGCAGTACTTC.

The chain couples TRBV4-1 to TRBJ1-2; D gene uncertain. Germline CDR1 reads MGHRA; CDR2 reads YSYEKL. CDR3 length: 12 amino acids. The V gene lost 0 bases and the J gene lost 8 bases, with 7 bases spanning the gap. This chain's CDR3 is CASSQEIGGYTF. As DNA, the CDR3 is TGCGCCAGCAGCCAAGAGATCGGGGGCTACACCTTC.

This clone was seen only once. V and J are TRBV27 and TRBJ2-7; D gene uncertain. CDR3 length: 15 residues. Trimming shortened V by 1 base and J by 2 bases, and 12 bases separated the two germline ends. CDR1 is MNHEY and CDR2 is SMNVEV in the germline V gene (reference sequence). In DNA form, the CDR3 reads TGTGCCAGCAGTTTATTAGGCATCCAAACCTACGAGCAGTACTTC. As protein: CASSLLGIQTYEQYF.

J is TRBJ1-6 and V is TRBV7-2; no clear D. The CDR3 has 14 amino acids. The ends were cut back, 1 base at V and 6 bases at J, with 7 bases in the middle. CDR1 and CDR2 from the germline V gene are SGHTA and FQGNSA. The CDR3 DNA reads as TGTGCCAGCAGCTTAGTGGGCAGTAATTCACCCCTCCACTTT. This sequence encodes CASSLVGSNSPLHF.

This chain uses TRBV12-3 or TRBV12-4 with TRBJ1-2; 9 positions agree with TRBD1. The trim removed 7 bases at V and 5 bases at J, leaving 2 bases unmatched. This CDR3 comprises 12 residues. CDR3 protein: CASTGQGYGYTF. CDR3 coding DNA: TGTGCCAGCACCGGACAGGGGTATGGCTACACCTTC.

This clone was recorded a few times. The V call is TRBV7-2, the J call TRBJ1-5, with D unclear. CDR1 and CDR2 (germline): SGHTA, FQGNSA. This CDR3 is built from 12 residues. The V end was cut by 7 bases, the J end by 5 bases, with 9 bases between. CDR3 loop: CASTPGDQPQHF. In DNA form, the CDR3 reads TGTGCCAGCACTCCGGGAGATCAGCCCCAGCATTTT.

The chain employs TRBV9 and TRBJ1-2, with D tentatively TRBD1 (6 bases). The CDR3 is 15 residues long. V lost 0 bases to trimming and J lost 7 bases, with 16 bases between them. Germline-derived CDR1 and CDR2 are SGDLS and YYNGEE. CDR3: CASSVAQVRGAGYTF. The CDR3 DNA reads TGTGCCAGCAGCGTAGCTCAGGTCAGGGGCGCTGGCTACACCTTC.

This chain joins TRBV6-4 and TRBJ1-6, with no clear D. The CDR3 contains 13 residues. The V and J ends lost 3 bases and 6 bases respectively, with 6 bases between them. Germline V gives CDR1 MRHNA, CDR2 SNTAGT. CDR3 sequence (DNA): TGTGCCAGCAGTGAACAGAGTAATTCACCCCTCCACTTT. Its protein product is CASSEQSNSPLHF.